These T cell receptor beta chains were read from a single sample in a study of blood T cell repertoires in COVID-19. Sequenced by immunoSEQ multiplex PCR; TCRdb stores in-frame clones only, minus some. The sample lists roughly 200,000 clones, about nine tenths occurring once. The sample taken for sequencing was peripheral blood. These TCRs come from a man aged 18 to 30 with active or convalescent COVID-19. The CDR3 runs from the conserved cysteine through the conserved F or W. A D gene is named only where the DNA matches it firmly. Rows give clone size only sometimes, using once, few, many, or a class for an expanded clone.

j_gene: TRBJ1-6
v_gene: TRBV4-2
abundance: NA
d_gene: NA
CDR3nt: TGTGCCAGCAGCCAAGTCGCCAGGTCGGCAATCGATAATTCACCCCTCCACTTT
CDR3aa: CASSQVARSAIDNSPLHF

j_gene: TRBJ2-1
v_gene: TRBV7-3
abundance: NA
d_gene: NA
CDR3nt: TGTGCCAGCAGCTTAAGCAGAAACAATGAGCAGTTCTTC
CDR3aa: CASSLSRNNEQFF

j_gene: TRBJ2-3
v_gene: TRBV11-3
abundance: NA
d_gene: NA
CDR3nt: TGTGCCAGCAGCTTAGGCTCACGGGGGGCACCAGATACGCAGTATTTT
CDR3aa: CASSLGSRGAPDTQYF

j_gene: TRBJ1-1
v_gene: TRBV18
abundance: NA
d_gene: NA
CDR3nt: TGTGCCAGCTCACCAACGGACACCGTGAACACTGAAGCTTTCTTT
CDR3aa: CASSPTDTVNTEAFF

j_gene: TRBJ2-1
v_gene: TRBV3-1/TRBV3-2
abundance: NA
d_gene: TRBD2
CDR3nt: TGTGCCAGCAGGGGGACTAGCGGGGACAATGAGCAGTTCTTC
CDR3aa: CASRGTSGDNEQFF

j_gene: TRBJ1-1
v_gene: TRBV21-1
abundance: NA
d_gene: NA
CDR3nt: TGTGCCAGCAGCAAGACCAAGCTCAGACAGGGGAGGACGCAGAGCACTGAAGCTTTCTTT
CDR3aa: CASSKTKLRQGRTQSTEAFF

j_gene: TRBJ2-7
v_gene: TRBV18
abundance: NA
d_gene: NA
CDR3nt: TGTGCCAGCTCACTTTCAAGTGTTCGGGACACTTCCTACGAGCAGTACTTC
CDR3aa: CASSLSSVRDTSYEQYF

j_gene: TRBJ1-4
v_gene: TRBV14
abundance: NA
d_gene: NA
CDR3nt: TGTGCCAGCAGCCCCGGGGGAAAAGGTGAAAAACTGTTTTTT
CDR3aa: CASSPGGKGEKLFF

j_gene: TRBJ2-3
v_gene: TRBV24-1
abundance: NA
d_gene: TRBD1
CDR3nt: TGTGCCACCAGTAGTACAGGGGGATCCGATACGCAGTATTTT
CDR3aa: CATSSTGGSDTQYF

j_gene: TRBJ1-3
v_gene: TRBV2
abundance: NA
d_gene: NA
CDR3nt: TGTGCCAGCAGTGTAGAGGGAATCCTCGGAAACACCATATATTTT
CDR3aa: CASSVEGILGNTIYF

j_gene: TRBJ1-4
v_gene: TRBV7-8
abundance: NA
d_gene: NA
CDR3nt: TGTGCCAGCAGCTTAGCTGCGGGGTCAACTAATGAAAAACTGTTTTTT
CDR3aa: CASSLAAGSTNEKLFF

j_gene: TRBJ2-2
v_gene: TRBV5-4
abundance: NA
d_gene: NA
CDR3nt: TGTGCCAGCAGCACTGGGGACTTATCGAACACCGGGGAGCTGTTTTTT
CDR3aa: CASSTGDLSNTGELFF

j_gene: TRBJ2-1
v_gene: TRBV9
abundance: NA
d_gene: TRBD2
CDR3nt: TGTGCCAGCAGCGTTACTAGCGGGATCTACAATGAGCAGTTCTTC
CDR3aa: CASSVTSGIYNEQFF

j_gene: TRBJ2-1
v_gene: TRBV2
abundance: NA
d_gene: TRBD1
CDR3nt: TGTGCCAGCAGCCGGGACAGGGGGCTTAATGAGCAGTTCTTC
CDR3aa: CASSRDRGLNEQFF

j_gene: TRBJ1-2
v_gene: TRBV7-9
abundance: NA
d_gene: TRBD1
CDR3nt: TGTGCCAGCAGCTTAGTCAGTGGGACAGGACCTTTTGGCTTC
CDR3aa: CASSLVSGTGPFGF

j_gene: TRBJ2-7
v_gene: TRBV5-6
abundance: NA
d_gene: NA
CDR3nt: TGTGCCAGCAGCGGGAGGACAGGCGGCGACGAGCAGTACTTC
CDR3aa: CASSGRTGGDEQYF

j_gene: TRBJ2-3
v_gene: TRBV7-2
abundance: NA
d_gene: TRBD2
CDR3nt: TGTGCCAGCAGCTTAGGGTCTGGCGGGAGAACAGATACGCAGTATTTT
CDR3aa: CASSLGSGGRTDTQYF

j_gene: TRBJ2-1
v_gene: TRBV6-1
abundance: NA
d_gene: TRBD2
CDR3nt: TGTGCCAGCAGTGAAAGACTAGCGGGCTTCTACAATGAGCAGTTCTTC
CDR3aa: CASSERLAGFYNEQFF

j_gene: TRBJ2-1
v_gene: TRBV12-5
abundance: NA
d_gene: NA
CDR3nt: TGTGCTAGTGGTTGGGGGCATGGCAATGAGCAGTTCTTC
CDR3aa: CASGWGHGNEQFF

j_gene: TRBJ2-3
v_gene: TRBV12-5
abundance: once
d_gene: NA
CDR3nt: TGTGCTAGTGGTTTGGGAAACACAGGGGATACGCAGTATTTT
CDR3aa: CASGLGNTGDTQYF

j_gene: TRBJ2-1
v_gene: TRBV24-1
abundance: once
d_gene: TRBD2
CDR3nt: TGTGCCACCAGTGACTCCGGGACTAACAATGAGCAGTTCTTC
CDR3aa: CATSDSGTNNEQFF

j_gene: TRBJ1-4
v_gene: TRBV7-9
abundance: once
d_gene: NA
CDR3nt: TGTGCCAGCAGCTCCGGAGAACGGGACTACCGCGAAAAACTGTTTTTT
CDR3aa: CASSSGERDYREKLFF

j_gene: TRBJ2-7
v_gene: TRBV12-5
abundance: NA
d_gene: TRBD1
CDR3nt: TGTGCTAGTGCGACCCAACTGGACAACACACGACAGGGATTAAACCTCGGGTACGAGCAGTACTTC
CDR3aa: CASATQLDNTRQGLNLGYEQYF

j_gene: TRBJ2-1
v_gene: TRBV10-3
abundance: NA
d_gene: TRBD2
CDR3nt: TGTGCCATCAGTCCTCAGCCGGGACTAGCGGGAGCGGGAGGCTACAATGAGCAGTTCTTC
CDR3aa: CAISPQPGLAGAGGYNEQFF

j_gene: TRBJ2-3
v_gene: TRBV11-2
abundance: once
d_gene: TRBD2
CDR3nt: TGTGCCAGCAGCTCCCGCCAAGGAGGCGGGAGGGCGACAGATACGCAGTATTTT
CDR3aa: CASSSRQGGGRATDTQYF

j_gene: TRBJ2-5
v_gene: TRBV5-1
abundance: NA
d_gene: TRBD2
CDR3nt: TGCGCCAGCAGCCCCGGACTAGCGGGAGAGGGGGAGACCCAGTACTTC
CDR3aa: CASSPGLAGEGETQYF

j_gene: TRBJ2-2
v_gene: TRBV5-4
abundance: NA
d_gene: TRBD2
CDR3nt: TGTGCCAGCAGCTTGGACGGGAGGGCCACCGGGGAGCTGTTTTTT
CDR3aa: CASSLDGRATGELFF

j_gene: TRBJ2-5
v_gene: TRBV6-5
abundance: NA
d_gene: TRBD1
CDR3nt: TGTGCCACCTCCCCCGGGACAGGAGGCGAGACCCAGTACTTC
CDR3aa: CATSPGTGGETQYF

j_gene: TRBJ2-7
v_gene: TRBV19
abundance: NA
d_gene: TRBD1
CDR3nt: TGTGCCAGTAGTCCGGTAGGGACAGGGTCTCGCTACGAGCAGTACTTC
CDR3aa: CASSPVGTGSRYEQYF

j_gene: TRBJ1-2
v_gene: TRBV10-3
abundance: NA
d_gene: TRBD1
CDR3nt: TGTGCCATCAGTGAGTCGGCGACAGGGTCTAACTATGGCTACACCTTC
CDR3aa: CAISESATGSNYGYTF

j_gene: TRBJ2-5
v_gene: TRBV5-1
abundance: NA
d_gene: NA
CDR3nt: TGCGCCAGCAGCTTGAGATCAGAAGAGACCCAGTACTTC
CDR3aa: CASSLRSEETQYF

j_gene: TRBJ2-1
v_gene: TRBV5-4
abundance: NA
d_gene: NA
CDR3nt: TGTGCCAGCAGCTTGGTGGGAGTACGTTCCTACAATGAGCAGTTCTTC
CDR3aa: CASSLVGVRSYNEQFF

j_gene: TRBJ1-1
v_gene: TRBV4-1
abundance: NA
d_gene: NA
CDR3nt: TGCGCCAGCAGCCAAGAGGGCGGCGGACTATACACTGAAGCTTTCTTT
CDR3aa: CASSQEGGGLYTEAFF

j_gene: TRBJ2-5
v_gene: TRBV5-5
abundance: NA
d_gene: NA
CDR3nt: TGTGCCAGCAGCTTGCGGACAACGCAAGAGACCCAGTACTTC
CDR3aa: CASSLRTTQETQYF

j_gene: TRBJ1-1
v_gene: TRBV12-3/TRBV12-4
abundance: NA
d_gene: TRBD1
CDR3nt: TGTGCCAGCAGACGTCAGGGGGCTGCTGAAGCTTTCTTT
CDR3aa: CASRRQGAAEAFF

j_gene: TRBJ1-1
v_gene: TRBV6-1
abundance: NA
d_gene: NA
CDR3nt: TGTGCCAGCAGTGAAGTCGGTTCTGACACTGAAGCTTTCTTT
CDR3aa: CASSEVGSDTEAFF

j_gene: TRBJ2-1
v_gene: TRBV10-2
abundance: NA
d_gene: TRBD2
CDR3nt: TGCGCCACCAAACTAGCGGGAGGAAATAATGAGCAGTTCTTC
CDR3aa: CATKLAGGNNEQFF

j_gene: TRBJ1-1
v_gene: TRBV5-4
abundance: few
d_gene: TRBD1
CDR3nt: TGTGCCAGCAGCCAAGACCGGGACAGGGGAACTGAAGCTTTCTTT
CDR3aa: CASSQDRDRGTEAFF

j_gene: TRBJ1-5
v_gene: TRBV15
abundance: once
d_gene: NA
CDR3nt: TGTGCCACCAGCCCCAGCGTGAGCAATCAGCCCCAGCATTTT
CDR3aa: CATSPSVSNQPQHF

j_gene: TRBJ1-6
v_gene: TRBV19
abundance: NA
d_gene: NA
CDR3nt: TGTGCCAGTAGGGAGACTCCCGATAATTCACCCCTCCACTTT
CDR3aa: CASRETPDNSPLHF

j_gene: TRBJ1-2
v_gene: TRBV7-3
abundance: NA
d_gene: NA
CDR3nt: TGTGCCAGCAGCTTACGCAGGCATCGCGACTATGGCTACACCTTC
CDR3aa: CASSLRRHRDYGYTF

j_gene: TRBJ1-2
v_gene: TRBV6-5
abundance: NA
d_gene: NA
CDR3nt: TGTGCCAGCAGCTCACCCAAGGAGAGGGAATATGGCTACACCTTC
CDR3aa: CASSSPKEREYGYTF

j_gene: TRBJ2-4
v_gene: TRBV5-1
abundance: NA
d_gene: NA
CDR3nt: TGCGCCAGCAGCTCCATGCCTAGGAGGTCTGGAATAGCCAAAAACATTCAGTACTTC
CDR3aa: CASSSMPRRSGIAKNIQYF

j_gene: TRBJ2-7
v_gene: TRBV5-1
abundance: NA
d_gene: NA
CDR3nt: TGCGCCAGCAGTATCGGCGGTTTCTACGAGCAGTACTTC
CDR3aa: CASSIGGFYEQYF

j_gene: TRBJ1-2
v_gene: TRBV5-4
abundance: NA
d_gene: TRBD1
CDR3nt: TGTGCCAGCAGCTCACGACAGGGGGAATATGGCTACACCTTC
CDR3aa: CASSSRQGEYGYTF